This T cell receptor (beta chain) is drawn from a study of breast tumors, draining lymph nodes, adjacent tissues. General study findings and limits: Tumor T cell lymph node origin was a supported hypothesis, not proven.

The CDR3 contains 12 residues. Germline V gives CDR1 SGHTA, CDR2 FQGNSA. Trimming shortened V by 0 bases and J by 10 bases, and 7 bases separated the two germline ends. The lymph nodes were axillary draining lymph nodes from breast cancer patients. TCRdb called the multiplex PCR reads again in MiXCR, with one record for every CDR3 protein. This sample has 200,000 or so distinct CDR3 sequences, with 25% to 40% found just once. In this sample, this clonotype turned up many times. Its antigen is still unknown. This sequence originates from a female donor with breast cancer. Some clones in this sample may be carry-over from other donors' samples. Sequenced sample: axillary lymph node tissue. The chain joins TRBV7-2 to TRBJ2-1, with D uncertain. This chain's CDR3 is CASSLAYGEQFF. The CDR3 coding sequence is TGTGCCAGCAGCTTAGCGTATGGGGAGCAGTTCTTC.